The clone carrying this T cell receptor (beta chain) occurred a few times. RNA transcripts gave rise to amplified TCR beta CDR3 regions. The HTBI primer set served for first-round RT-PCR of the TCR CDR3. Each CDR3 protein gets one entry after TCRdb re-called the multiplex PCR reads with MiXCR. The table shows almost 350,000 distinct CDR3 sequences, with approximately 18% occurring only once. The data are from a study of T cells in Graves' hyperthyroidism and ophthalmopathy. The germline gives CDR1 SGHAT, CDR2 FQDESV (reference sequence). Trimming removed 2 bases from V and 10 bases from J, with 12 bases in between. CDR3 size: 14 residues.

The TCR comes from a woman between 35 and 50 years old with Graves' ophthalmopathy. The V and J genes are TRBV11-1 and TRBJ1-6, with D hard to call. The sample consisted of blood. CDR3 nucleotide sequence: TGTGCCAGCAGCTTATCCCGTGACAAATCACCCCTCCACTTT. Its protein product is CASSLSRDKSPLHF.